The present entry profiles one T cell receptor (beta chain) with its context. The data belong to a study of control samples from healthy donors and cancer patients. V was trimmed by 4 bases and J by 0 bases, leaving 12 bases between them. Per the germline V gene, CDR1 is SEHNR and CDR2 is FQNEAQ (reference sequence). The CDR3 has 15 residues. Only in-frame clones appear in the TCRdb table, and some are missing; sequencing was by immunoSEQ multiplex PCR. The sample has 150,000 to 200,000 clones, 96% seen once. Sequenced input: blood. The V call is TRBV7-9, the J call TRBJ1-1; D gene uncertain. This receptor was identified in a woman aged 30 to 39 in good health. For the CDR3, the DNA is TGTGCCAGCAGCTCCCGACAAGACATGAACACTGAAGCTTTCTTT. Its protein is CASSSRQDMNTEAFF.